The 16 T cell receptor beta chains presented below share a single source sample, sequenced in a study of cytomegalovirus exposure and HLA in healthy donors listed by TCRdb under 2017. The library was obtained by the immunoSEQ multiplex PCR assay. For the multiplex PCR, a mixture combining 60 forward primers for TCR Vbeta segments and 13 reverse primers for TCR Jbeta segments was used. Here the immuneACCESS table is served through TCRdb, limited to in-frame sequences with V and J called. Missing clones are a known gap in these copies; in checked studies unresolved V genes cover under half, and the rest lacks a known reason. The sample has 150,000 to 200,000 clones on record. Jointly, the top ten make up 0.7% to 1% of the sample. Sequenced sample: PBMCs. The receptors originated from a woman younger than 35 in good health and CMV-seropositive.

This chain connects TRBV11-2 to TRBJ2-7; the match to TRBD2 covers 9 bases. This CDR3 region has 14 residues. With 5 bases clipped from V and 3 bases from J, the junction kept 5 bases outside the gene matches. Germline values: CDR1 SGHAT, CDR2 FQNNGV. The CDR3 region has the DNA TGTGCCAGCAGCCTTAGCGGGGGTGACTACGAGCAGTACTTC. Residues: CASSLSGGDYEQYF.

The chain couples TRBV7-8 to TRBJ2-1; D unclear. The V end lost 5 bases, the J end lost 7 bases, and 9 bases lay between the germline ends. This CDR3 comprises 12 residues. Germline CDR1 reads SGHVS; CDR2 reads FQNEAQ. CDR3 sequence (DNA): TGTGCCAGCAGCCAACTCTCAAATGAGCAGTTCTTC. The encoded protein is CASSQLSNEQFF. Full variable domain (outside the CDR3, taken from reference TRBV7-8 and TRBJ2-1): GAGVSQSPRYKVAKRGQDVALRCDPISGHVSLFWYQQALGQGPEFLTYFQNEAQLDKSGLPSDRFFAERPEGSVSTLKIQRTQQEDSAVYLCASSQLSNEQFFGPGTRLTVL.

The chain is built from TRBV27 and TRBJ2-7; D possibly corresponds to TRBD1 (6 bases). Trimming removed 6 bases at V and 5 bases at J, with 17 bases between. Looked up from germline, CDR1 is MNHEY and CDR2 is SMNVEV (reference sequence). The CDR3 is 14 residues long. CDR3 protein: CASSSINYRDEQYF. The CDR3 DNA reads as TGTGCCAGCAGCTCCATTAATTACAGGGACGAGCAGTACTTC.

The gene calls are TRBV6-6 and TRBJ1-4; no firm D call. Germline-derived CDR1 and CDR2 are MNHNY and SVGAGI (reference sequence). V lost 7 bases to trimming and J lost 3 bases, with 15 bases between them. The length of the CDR3 is 15 residues. CDR3 coding DNA: TGTGCCAGCAACCGTGGGCCTGGGCCTAATGAAAAACTGTTTTTT. Translated: CASNRGPGPNEKLFF.

The gene calls are TRBV6-4 and TRBJ2-1, with D perhaps matching TRBD2 (6 bases). The germline gives CDR1 MRHNA, CDR2 SNTAGT. V lost 6 bases and J lost 6, with 18 bases in between. The CDR3 has 15 amino acids. The CDR3 DNA sequence: TGTGCCAGCAGCCCAGCGGGTAGGTCGGCCAATGAGCAGTTCTTC. Protein sequence: CASSPAGRSANEQFF.

The chain recombines TRBV18 with TRBJ2-7; D is ambiguous. This CDR3 is 13 amino acids long. Germline loops: CDR1 KGHSH, CDR2 LQKENI. Deletions cut 3 bases from V and 4 bases from J, with 10 bases between. CDR3 loop: CASSPGGLYEQYF. The DNA for the CDR3 is TGTGCCAGCTCACCCGGCGGCCTATACGAGCAGTACTTC.

V gene TRBV5-6 combines with J gene TRBJ1-2, with D unresolved. The CDR3 loop spans 13 amino acids. CDR1 and CDR2 (germline): SGHDT, YYEEEE. V was shortened by 4 bases and J by 9 bases, with 16 bases between the two germline ends. CDR3 loop: CASSTRGFRSYTF. CDR3 DNA sequence: TGTGCCAGCAGCACTAGAGGGTTTAGGAGCTACACCTTC.

The V call is TRBV5-1, the J call TRBJ2-1; possibly TRBD1 for D (6 bases). The CDR3 runs 18 residues. V lost 0 bases to trimming and J lost 0 bases, with 16 bases between them. Germline V gene sequence: CDR1 SGHRS, CDR2 YFSETQ. CDR3 DNA sequence: TGCGCCAGCAGCTTGGTCCCCGCCGGGACAACCTCCTACAATGAGCAGTTCTTC. Encoded protein: CASSLVPAGTTSYNEQFF.

The chain combines TRBV7-8 with TRBJ1-1; D unresolved. The CDR3 length is 13 residues. Trimming took 2 bases from V and 5 from J, leaving 9 bases between them. Germline CDR1 reads SGHVS; CDR2 reads FQNEAQ. This CDR3 reads CASSLPGLTEAFF. The CDR3 nucleotides are TGTGCCAGCAGCTTACCCGGTTTGACTGAAGCTTTCTTT.

The J gene is TRBJ2-1, the V gene TRBV11-1, with D tentatively TRBD2 (6 bases). CDR1 is SGHAT and CDR2 is FQDESV in the germline V gene (reference sequence). Trimming took off 8 bases at V and 6 bases at J, with 11 bases between the two ends. The CDR3 consists of 12 residues. This CDR3 reads CASRRTTNEQFF. In DNA form, the CDR3 reads TGTGCCAGCCGTCGGACTACCAATGAGCAGTTCTTC.

This chain links TRBV19 with TRBJ1-5, with D unclear. With 6 bases removed from V and 1 base from J, the gap between germline ends came to 10 bases. The CDR3 spans 14 residues. Germline assignment: CDR1 LNHDA and CDR2 SQIVND (reference sequence). The CDR3, as DNA: TGTGCCAGTAGGGCATTCGGGAGCAATCAGCCCCAGCATTTT. This translates into CASRAFGSNQPQHF.

This chain joins TRBV5-1 and TRBJ2-3; 7 bases align to TRBD2. Germline trimming cut 3 bases from V and 2 bases from J; bases unmatched to any gene: 6. Germline assignment: CDR1 SGHRS and CDR2 YFSETQ. CDR3 length equals 15 residues. CDR3 loop: CASSSRLADTDTQYF. The CDR3 bases are TGCGCCAGCAGCTCAAGACTAGCCGACACAGATACGCAGTATTTT.

The chain employs TRBV7-6 and TRBJ2-5; D is possibly TRBD1 (5 bases). The DNA end is more similar to TRBJ2-7, so the J call may be wrong. Germline lookup yields CDR1 SGHVS and CDR2 FNYEAQ. CDR3 length: 14 amino acids. CDR3 DNA sequence: TGTGCCAGCAGCTTAGACGCAGGGCCCTACGAGCAGTACTTC. This encodes CASSLDAGPYEQYF.

The chain combines TRBV18 with TRBJ1-1, with 11 bases that match TRBD1. From germline, CDR1 is KGHSH and CDR2 LQKENI. V was pared by 8 bases and J by 6 bases, with 2 bases of the junction left unmatched. This CDR3 is built from 12 residues. This chain's CDR3 is CASTDRGPEAFF. CDR3 nucleotides: TGTGCCAGCACGGACAGGGGGCCTGAAGCTTTCTTT. Filled out from reference TRBV18 and TRBJ1-1, the complete variable domain reads NAGVMQNPRHLVRRRGQEARLRCSPMKGHSHVYWYRQLPEEGLKFMVYLQKENIIDESGMPKERFSAEFPKEGPSILRIQQVVRGDSAAYFCASTDRGPEAFFGQGTRLTVV.

The chain links TRBV2 to TRBJ1-2; weak D call: TRBD1 (6 bases). The CDR3 consists of 14 residues. Germline CDR1 SNHLY, CDR2 FYNNEI. V dropped 7 bases and J dropped 4 bases, with 16 bases sitting between them. The CDR3: CASTGQPQSYGYTF. Written as DNA, the CDR3 is TGTGCCAGCACAGGACAGCCTCAGTCCTATGGCTACACCTTC.

The J gene is TRBJ1-5, the V gene TRBV5-5, with D perhaps TRBD1 (5 bases). Per germline, CDR1 SGHKS and CDR2 YYEKEE (reference sequence). The CDR3 covers 15 residues. The V and J ends lost 0 bases and 6 bases respectively, with 13 bases between them. CDR3 residues: CASSLDAGIGQPQHF. The CDR3 nucleotides read TGTGCCAGCAGCTTGGATGCAGGGATCGGTCAGCCCCAGCATTTT.